The 17 T cell receptor beta chains presented below share a single source sample, sequenced in a study of T-cell memory formation after mild COVID-19. TCRdb used MiXCR to reprocess the 5' RACE reads, holding one entry per CDR3 protein. In the table there are some 290,000 distinct CDR3 sequences, 15% to 20% of which are singletons. The sample was PBMCs or a T cell subset sorted from them (not recorded which). Receptor source: a man between 18 and 29 years old who had mild COVID-19 (a few samples of this study predate the infection). Cell type and time point are not known.

This clonotype has more than one count but fewer than ten. The chain links TRBV6-2 or TRBV6-3 to TRBJ2-1; maybe TRBD1 (6 bases). Germline loops: CDR1 MNHEY, CDR2 SVGEGT. Trimming took 4 bases from V and 9 from J, leaving 13 bases between them. The length of the CDR3 is 13 residues. The CDR3 region is CASSLGARGEQFF. CDR3 in DNA: TGTGCCAGCAGTTTGGGGGCCCGGGGTGAGCAGTTCTTC.

The J gene is TRBJ2-5, the V gene TRBV6-4, with no clear D. The CDR3 spans 16 residues. The V gene lost 2 bases and the J gene lost 0 bases, with 13 bases spanning the gap. Germline V gene lookup returns CDR1 MRHNA and CDR2 SNTAGT. CDR3 residues: CASSDATGSYQETQYF. CDR3 bases: TGTGCCAGCAGTGACGCGACGGGTTCGTACCAAGAGACCCAGTACTTC.

The V gene is TRBV5-1, the J gene TRBJ2-7; D is perhaps TRBD1 or TRBD2 (5 bases each). The CDR3 covers 12 residues. Germline-derived CDR1 and CDR2 are SGHRS and YFSETQ. V was shortened by 8 bases and J by 3 bases, with 12 bases between the two germline ends. The CDR3 DNA is TGCGCCAGTCGTGGGGACGGCTACGAGCAGTACGTC. Its translation: CASRGDGYEQYV.

This clonotype showed up many times. The chain joins TRBV12-3 or TRBV12-4 to TRBJ2-2; D is uncertain. The CDR3 length is 12 residues. The germline V and J ends were trimmed by 6 bases and 7 bases, with 9 bases remaining between them. In DNA, the CDR3 is TGTGCCAGCAGGCCCCTGGGCGGGGAGCTGTTTTTT. It yields the protein CASRPLGGELFF.

The chain recombines TRBV5-4 with TRBJ1-1; D might be TRBD1 (5 bases). The CDR3 is made up of 15 amino acids. Germline assignment: CDR1 SGHNT and CDR2 YYREEE (reference sequence). Trimming took 2 bases from V and 3 from J, leaving 14 bases between them. CDR3 sequence reads: CASSFFVGGYTEAFF. The CDR3 DNA is TGTGCCAGCAGCTTTTTCGTTGGGGGGTACACTGAAGCTTTCTTT.

This chain connects TRBV7-9 to TRBJ1-6; D ambiguous. Per germline, CDR1 SEHNR and CDR2 FQNEAQ (reference sequence). The CDR3 loop spans 12 amino acids. The V end was cut by 0 bases, the J end by 13 bases, with 7 bases between. The DNA of the CDR3 is TGTGCCAGCAGCTTAGCGGGTATTCCCCTCCACTTT. Translating it yields CASSLAGIPLHF.

There are a few counts of this clonotype. This rearrangement joins TRBV7-8 to TRBJ2-1; possible D gene TRBD2, 6 bases. The CDR3 is 16 amino acids. Trimming took off 6 bases at V and 0 bases at J, with 15 bases between the two ends. Germline values: CDR1 SGHVS, CDR2 FQNEAQ. The CDR3 loop is CASSDPGGVSYNEQFF. The CDR3 nucleotides are TGTGCCAGCAGTGATCCCGGGGGTGTCTCCTACAATGAGCAGTTCTTC.

The V and J genes are TRBV6-2 or TRBV6-3 and TRBJ1-5; D remains ambiguous. CDR3 length: 13 residues. Germline loops: CDR1 MNHEY, CDR2 SVGEGT. The V and J ends lost 5 bases and 7 bases respectively, with 12 bases between them. Written as DNA, the CDR3 is TGTGCCAGCAGTAACCCCCCGAGGCAGCCCCAGCATTTT. Translation: CASSNPPRQPQHF.

The sample holds a few counts of this clonotype. V and J are TRBV2 and TRBJ2-1; 8 bases fit TRBD1. Germline V gives CDR1 SNHLY, CDR2 FYNNEI. This CDR3 is 15 amino acids long. V dropped 9 bases and J dropped 8; count of bases not matched to a gene: 15. In DNA form, the CDR3 reads TGTGCCAGTTGGACCACGGACAGGGCTTGGGATGAGCAGTTCTTC. Its protein is CASWTTDRAWDEQFF.

This chain joins TRBV19 and TRBJ2-5, with unresolved D. Trimming left V 3 bases short and J 4 bases short, with 9 bases between. Germline CDR1 reads LNHDA; CDR2 reads SQIVND (reference sequence). The CDR3 runs to 13 residues. CDR3 sequence: CASSIDGLETQYF. The CDR3 DNA follows: TGTGCCAGTAGTATCGACGGTCTAGAGACCCAGTACTTC.

This chain uses TRBV29-1 with TRBJ2-7; D not resolved. Germline values: CDR1 SQVTM, CDR2 ANQGSEA. V was pared by 4 bases and J by 1 base, with 5 bases between. This CDR3 region has 11 residues. CDR3 nucleotide sequence: TGCAGCGTTGTACGGTCCTACGAGCAGTACTTC. This translates into CSVVRSYEQYF.

The V and J genes are TRBV6-5 and TRBJ1-2, with unresolved D. Germline V gene data show CDR1 as MNHEY and CDR2 as SVGAGI. Trimming removed 6 bases from V and 1 base from J, with 3 bases in between. There are 11 residues in the CDR3. The chain's CDR3 is CASRLNYGYTF. CDR3 in DNA: TGTGCCAGCAGACTTAACTATGGCTACACCTTC.

The sample holds a few counts of this clonotype. The conserved phenylalanine or tryptophan is not found at the CDR3 terminus, so this likely reflects a read error. The chain has TRBV6-2 or TRBV6-3 and TRBJ2-7, with a weak D call TRBD2 (5 bases). Trimming removed 8 bases from V and 4 bases from J, with 12 bases in between. CDR1 is MNHEY, CDR2 SVGEGT, per germline. The CDR3 runs 12 residues. CDR3 in DNA: TGTGCCAGCCGCCTCAGGACTTACGAGCAGTACTTA. This encodes CASRLRTYEQYL.

The chain combines TRBV5-1 with TRBJ2-3, with D unclear. Trimming took 7 bases from V and 6 from J, leaving 9 bases between them. Germline V gene data show CDR1 as SGHRS and CDR2 as YFSETQ. CDR3 size: 11 residues. The CDR3 DNA follows: TGCGCCAGCGCCTTGGGGGATACGCAGTATTTT. The encoded protein is CASALGDTQYF. Full variable domain (outside the CDR3, taken from reference TRBV5-1 and TRBJ2-3): KAGVTQTPRYLIKTRGQQVTLSCSPISGHRSVSWYQQTPGQGLQFLFEYFSETQRNKGNFPGRFSGRQFSNSRSEMNVSTLELGDSALYLCASALGDTQYFGPGTRLTVL.

This clonotype was counted only a few times. This sequence joins TRBV20-1 and TRBJ2-1; 10 bases are shared with TRBD2. CDR1 and CDR2 from the germline V gene are DFQATT and SNEGSKA (reference sequence). V dropped 8 bases and J dropped 6; count of bases not matched to a gene: 7. The CDR3 extends over 13 amino acids. The CDR3 reads CSPLAGGFNEQFF. The CDR3 DNA is TGCAGTCCCTTAGCGGGGGGATTCAATGAGCAGTTCTTC.

The sample holds many counts of this clonotype. The chain is built from TRBV27 and TRBJ1-2; D perhaps matches TRBD1 (5 bases). With 0 bases removed from V and 4 bases from J, the gap between germline ends came to 9 bases. The CDR3 has 14 amino acids. Germline V CDR1 and CDR2: MNHEY, SMNVEV (reference sequence). The CDR3 nucleotides are TGTGCCAGCAGTTTATCGGGGGAAAGCTATGGCTACACCTTC. Its translation is CASSLSGESYGYTF.

Written as DNA, the CDR3 is TGCAGTGCTAGAGATTTGGGACAGGGGAACCCGGGCTACACCTTC. Protein sequence: CSARDLGQGNPGYTF. The chain links TRBV20-1 to TRBJ1-2; TRBD1 aligns across 10 bases. CDR3 size: 15 residues. Trimming removed 0 bases from V and 8 bases from J; junction bases left unmatched: 9. Germline V CDR1 and CDR2: DFQATT, SNEGSKA (reference sequence).